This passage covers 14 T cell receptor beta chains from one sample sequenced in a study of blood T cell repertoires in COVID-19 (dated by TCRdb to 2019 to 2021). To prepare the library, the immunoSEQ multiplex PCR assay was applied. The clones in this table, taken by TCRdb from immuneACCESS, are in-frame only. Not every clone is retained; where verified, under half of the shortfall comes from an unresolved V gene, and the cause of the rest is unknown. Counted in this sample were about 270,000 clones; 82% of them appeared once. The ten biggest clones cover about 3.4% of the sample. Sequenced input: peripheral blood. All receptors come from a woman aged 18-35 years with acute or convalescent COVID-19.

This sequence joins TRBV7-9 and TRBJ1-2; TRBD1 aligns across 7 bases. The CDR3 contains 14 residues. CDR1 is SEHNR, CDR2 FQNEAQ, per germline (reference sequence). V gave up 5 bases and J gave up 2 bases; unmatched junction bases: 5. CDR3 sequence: CASSPSQGNYGYTF. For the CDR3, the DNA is TGTGCCAGCAGCCCCTCACAGGGGAACTATGGCTACACCTTC.

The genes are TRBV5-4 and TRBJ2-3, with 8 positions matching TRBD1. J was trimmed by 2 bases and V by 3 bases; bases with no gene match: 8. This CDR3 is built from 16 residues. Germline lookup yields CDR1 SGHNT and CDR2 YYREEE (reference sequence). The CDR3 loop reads CASSWGAGGPTDTQYF. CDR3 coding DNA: TGTGCCAGCAGCTGGGGGGCAGGGGGCCCCACAGATACGCAGTATTTT.

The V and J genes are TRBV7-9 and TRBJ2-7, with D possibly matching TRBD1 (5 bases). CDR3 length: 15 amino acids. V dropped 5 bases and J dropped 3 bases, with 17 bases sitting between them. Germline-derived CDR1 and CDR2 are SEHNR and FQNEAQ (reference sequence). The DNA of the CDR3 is TGTGCCAGCAGCCAAGGGGCCGGTCTTCTCTACGAGCAGTACTTC. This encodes CASSQGAGLLYEQYF.

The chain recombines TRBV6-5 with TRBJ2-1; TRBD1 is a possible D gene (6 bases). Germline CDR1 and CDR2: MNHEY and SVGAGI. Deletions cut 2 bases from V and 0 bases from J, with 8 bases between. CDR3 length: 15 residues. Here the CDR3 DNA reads TGTGCCAGCAGTTACGGACAGAGCTCCTACAATGAGCAGTTCTTC. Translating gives CASSYGQSSYNEQFF.

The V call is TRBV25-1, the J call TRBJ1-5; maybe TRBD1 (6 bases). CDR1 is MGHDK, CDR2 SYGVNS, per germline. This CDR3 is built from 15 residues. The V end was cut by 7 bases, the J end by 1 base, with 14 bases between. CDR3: CASNTQGASNQPQHF. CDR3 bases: TGTGCCAGCAATACACAGGGAGCGAGCAATCAGCCCCAGCATTTT.

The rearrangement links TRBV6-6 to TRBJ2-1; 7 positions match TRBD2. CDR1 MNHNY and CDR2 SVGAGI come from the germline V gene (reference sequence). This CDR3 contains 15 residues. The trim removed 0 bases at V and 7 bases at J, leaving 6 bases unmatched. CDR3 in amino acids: CASSYSWEGRNEQFF. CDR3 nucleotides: TGTGCCAGCAGTTACTCCTGGGAGGGACGGAATGAGCAGTTCTTC.

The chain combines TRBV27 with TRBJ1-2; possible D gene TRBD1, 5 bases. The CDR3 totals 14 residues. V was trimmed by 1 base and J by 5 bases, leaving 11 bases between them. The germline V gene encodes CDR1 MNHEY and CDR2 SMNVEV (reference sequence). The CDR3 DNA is TGTGCCAGCAGTTTATGGGGGGGAGAGTATGGCTACACCTTC. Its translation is CASSLWGGEYGYTF.

The CDR3 nucleotides are TGTGCCAGCAGTATAAGGACAGGGAGTCTTACTGAAGCTTTCTTT. Translated: CASSIRTGSLTEAFF. The chain couples TRBV27 to TRBJ1-1; 8 bases align to TRBD1. Trimming removed 5 bases from V and 5 bases from J; junction bases left unmatched: 10. Germline V gene sequence: CDR1 MNHEY, CDR2 SMNVEV (reference sequence). CDR3 length equals 15 residues.

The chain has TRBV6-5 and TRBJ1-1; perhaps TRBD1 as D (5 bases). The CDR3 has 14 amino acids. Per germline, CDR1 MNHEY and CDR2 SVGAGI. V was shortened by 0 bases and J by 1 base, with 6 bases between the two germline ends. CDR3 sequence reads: CASSYSGENTEAFF. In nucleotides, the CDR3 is TGTGCCAGCAGTTACTCAGGGGAGAACACTGAAGCTTTCTTT.

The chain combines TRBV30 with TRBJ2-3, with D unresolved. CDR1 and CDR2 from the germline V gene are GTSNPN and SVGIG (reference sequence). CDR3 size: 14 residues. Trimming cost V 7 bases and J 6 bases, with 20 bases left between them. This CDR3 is CAYTQGALGDTQYF. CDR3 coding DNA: TGTGCCTACACCCAAGGTGCTCTCGGGGATACGCAGTATTTT.

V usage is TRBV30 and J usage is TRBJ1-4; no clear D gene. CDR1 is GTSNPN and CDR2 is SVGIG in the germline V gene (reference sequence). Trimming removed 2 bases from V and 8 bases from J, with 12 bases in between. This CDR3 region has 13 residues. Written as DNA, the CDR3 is TGTGCCTGGAGTATAGAGCCGAGGGAAAAACTGTTTTTT. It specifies CAWSIEPREKLFF.

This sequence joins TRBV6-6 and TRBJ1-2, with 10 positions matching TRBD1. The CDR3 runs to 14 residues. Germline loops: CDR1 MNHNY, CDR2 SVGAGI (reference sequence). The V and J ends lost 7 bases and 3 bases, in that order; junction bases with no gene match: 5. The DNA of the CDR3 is TGTGCCAGCACCCGACAGGGGGCGGACTATGGCTACACCTTC. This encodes CASTRQGADYGYTF.

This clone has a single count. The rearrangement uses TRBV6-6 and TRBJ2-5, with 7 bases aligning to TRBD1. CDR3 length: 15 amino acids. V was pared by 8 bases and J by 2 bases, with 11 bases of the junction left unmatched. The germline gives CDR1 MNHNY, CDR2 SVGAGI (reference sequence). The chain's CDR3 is CASGAADRPQETQYF. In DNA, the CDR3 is TGTGCCAGCGGTGCTGCGGACAGGCCTCAAGAGACCCAGTACTTC.

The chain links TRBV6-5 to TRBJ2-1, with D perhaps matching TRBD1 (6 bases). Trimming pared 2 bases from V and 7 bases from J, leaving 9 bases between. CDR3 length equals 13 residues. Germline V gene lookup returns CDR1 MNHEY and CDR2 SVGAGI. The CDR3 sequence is CASSYDRWNEQFF. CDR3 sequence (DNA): TGTGCCAGCAGTTACGACAGGTGGAATGAGCAGTTCTTC.